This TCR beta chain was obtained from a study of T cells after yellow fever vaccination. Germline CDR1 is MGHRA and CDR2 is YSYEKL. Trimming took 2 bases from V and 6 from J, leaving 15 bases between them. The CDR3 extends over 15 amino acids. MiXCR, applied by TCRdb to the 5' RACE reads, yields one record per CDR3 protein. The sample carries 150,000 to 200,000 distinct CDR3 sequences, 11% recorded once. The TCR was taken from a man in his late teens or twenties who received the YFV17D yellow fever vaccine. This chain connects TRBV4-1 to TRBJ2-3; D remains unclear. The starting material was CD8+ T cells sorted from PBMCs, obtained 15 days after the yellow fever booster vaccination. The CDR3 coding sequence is TGCGCCAGCAGCCAAATCAAAACCGGCCCGGATACGCAGTATTTT. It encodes CASSQIKTGPDTQYF.